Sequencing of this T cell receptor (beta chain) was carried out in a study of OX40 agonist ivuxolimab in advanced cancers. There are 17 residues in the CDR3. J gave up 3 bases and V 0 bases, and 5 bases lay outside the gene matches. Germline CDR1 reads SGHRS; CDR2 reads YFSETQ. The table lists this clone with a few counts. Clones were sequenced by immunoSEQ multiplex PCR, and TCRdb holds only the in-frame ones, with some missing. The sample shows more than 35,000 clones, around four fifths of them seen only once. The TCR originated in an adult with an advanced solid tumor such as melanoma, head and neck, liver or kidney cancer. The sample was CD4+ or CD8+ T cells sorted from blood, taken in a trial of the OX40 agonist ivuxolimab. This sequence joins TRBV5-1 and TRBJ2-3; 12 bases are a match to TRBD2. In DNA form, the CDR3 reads TGCGCCAGCAGCTTGGCCCCGACTAGCGGGGGTACAGATACGCAGTATTTT. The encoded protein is CASSLAPTSGGTDTQYF.